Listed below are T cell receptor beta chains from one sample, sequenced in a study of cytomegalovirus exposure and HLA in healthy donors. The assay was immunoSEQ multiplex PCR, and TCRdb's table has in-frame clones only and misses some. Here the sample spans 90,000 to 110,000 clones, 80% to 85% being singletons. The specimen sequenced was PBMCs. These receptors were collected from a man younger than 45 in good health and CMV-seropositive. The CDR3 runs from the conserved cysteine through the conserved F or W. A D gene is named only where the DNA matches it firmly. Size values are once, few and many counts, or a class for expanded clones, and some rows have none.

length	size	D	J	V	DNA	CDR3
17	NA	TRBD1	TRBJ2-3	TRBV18	TGTGCCAGCTCACAGGGGACAGGGGTTACAAGCACAGATACGCAGTATTTT	CASSQGTGVTSTDTQYF
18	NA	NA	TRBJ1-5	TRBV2	TGTGCCAGCAGTGGGGGATTAGGACTTCCCCTCAGCAATCAGCCCCAGCATTTT	CASSGGLGLPLSNQPQHF
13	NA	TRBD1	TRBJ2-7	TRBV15	TGTGCCACCAGCAGGGCCGGGACAGGTCGTCAGTACTTC	CATSRAGTGRQYF
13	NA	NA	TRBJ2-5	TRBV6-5	TGTGCCAGCAGTTACGAAGGGGTAGAGACCCAGTACTTC	CASSYEGVETQYF
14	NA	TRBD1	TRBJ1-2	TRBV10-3	TGTGCCATCAGTGAGGGGCAGGGGGCCGGAGGCTACACCTTC	CAISEGQGAGGYTF
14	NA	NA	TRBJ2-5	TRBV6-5	TGTGCCAGCAGTTTCCCTTCCGCGGGGGAGACCCAGTACTTC	CASSFPSAGETQYF
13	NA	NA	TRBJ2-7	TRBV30	TGTGCCTGGAGTTCGAGGGTCTCCTACGAGCAGTACTTC	CAWSSRVSYEQYF
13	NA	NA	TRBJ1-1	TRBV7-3	TGTGCCAGCAGCCAGACAGTGAACACTGAAGCTTTCTTT	CASSQTVNTEAFF
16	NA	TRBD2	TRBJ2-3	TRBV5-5	TGTGCCAGCAGCGTTCATAGCGGGGTTCTCGCAGATACGCAGTATTTT	CASSVHSGVLADTQYF
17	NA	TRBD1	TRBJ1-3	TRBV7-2	TGTGCCAGCAGCCCCGGGACAGCTTGGCTCTCTGGAAACACCATATATTTT	CASSPGTAWLSGNTIYF
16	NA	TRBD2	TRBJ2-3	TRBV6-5	TGTGCCAGCAGTTCGACTAGCGGGGGGCCGGATCATACGCAGTATTTT	CASSSTSGGPDHTQYF
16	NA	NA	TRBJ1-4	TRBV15	TGTGCCACCAGCAGAGATGCGGGGGCTGATAATGAAAAACTGTTTTTT	CATSRDAGADNEKLFF
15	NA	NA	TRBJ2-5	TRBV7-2	TGTGCCAGCAGAGCCGGGACACTAATCGGGGAGACCCAGTACTTC	CASRAGTLIGETQYF
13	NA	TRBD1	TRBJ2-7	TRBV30	TGTGCCTGGAGTCACAGGGGGCTCTACGAGCAGTACTTC	CAWSHRGLYEQYF
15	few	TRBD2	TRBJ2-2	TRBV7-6	TGTGCCAGCAGCCCTAAGCGGGGGAACACCGGGGAGCTGTTTTTT	CASSPKRGNTGELFF
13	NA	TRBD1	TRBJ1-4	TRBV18	TGTGCCAGCTCCGACAGGGGAGGCGAAAAACTGTTTTTT	CASSDRGGEKLFF
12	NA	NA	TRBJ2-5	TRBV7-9	TGTGCCAGCAGCTACGACAAAGAGACCCAGTACTTC	CASSYDKETQYF
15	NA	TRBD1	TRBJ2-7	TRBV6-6	TGTGCCAGCAGTTACCCAGACAGGGCGCCCTACGAGCAGTACTTC	CASSYPDRAPYEQYF
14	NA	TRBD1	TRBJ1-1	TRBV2	TGTGCCAGCAGCCCCCCCACAGGGGGCACTGAAGCTTTCTTT	CASSPPTGGTEAFF
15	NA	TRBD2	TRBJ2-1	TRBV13	TGTGCCAGCAGCCGGAGCGGGGGGGCCTACAATGAGCAGTTCTTC	CASSRSGGAYNEQFF
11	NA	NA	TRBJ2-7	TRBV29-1	TGCAGCGTTGGAGGGCCCGGGGAGCAGTACTTC	CSVGGPGEQYF
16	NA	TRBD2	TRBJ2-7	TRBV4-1	TGCGCCAGCAGCCAAGATGCTAGCGGGGGTCTCTACGAGCAGTACTTC	CASSQDASGGLYEQYF
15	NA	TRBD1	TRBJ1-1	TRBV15	TGTGCCACCAGCAGAGAGAACAGGGGGAGTACTGAAGCTTTCTTT	CATSRENRGSTEAFF
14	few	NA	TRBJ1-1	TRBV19	TGTGCCAGTAGTATCCCAGGGCAAGGAACTGAAGCTTTCTTT	CASSIPGQGTEAFF
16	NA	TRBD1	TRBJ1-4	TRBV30	TGTGCCTGGACCCCACCTCGGGGGACAGGAACCAAAAAACTGTTTTTT	CAWTPPRGTGTKKLFF
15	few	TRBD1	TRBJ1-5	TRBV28	TGTGCCAGCAGACAACAGGGGACGGGCAATCAGCCCCAGCATTTT	CASRQQGTGNQPQHF
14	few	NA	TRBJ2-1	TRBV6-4	TGTGCCAGCAGTGACTCGGAAGGCGGCAATGAGCAGTTCTTC	CASSDSEGGNEQFF
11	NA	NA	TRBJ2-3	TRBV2	TGTGCCAGCATCAACACAGATACGCAGTATTTT	CASINTDTQYF
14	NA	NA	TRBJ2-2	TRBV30	TGTGCCTGGAGCAACGGCAGGGTCACCGGGGAGCTGTTTTTT	CAWSNGRVTGELFF
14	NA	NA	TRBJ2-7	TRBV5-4	TGTGCCAGCAGCTTAGGGGGAATGGATCACGAGCAGTACTTC	CASSLGGMDHEQYF
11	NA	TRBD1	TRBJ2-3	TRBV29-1	TGCCGTCGACAGGGGTCAGATACGCAGTATTTT	CRRQGSDTQYF
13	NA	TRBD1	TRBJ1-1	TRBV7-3	TGTGCCAGCAGCCTCACAGGGGACACTGAAGCTTTCTTT	CASSLTGDTEAFF
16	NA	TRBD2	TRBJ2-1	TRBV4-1	TGCGCCAGCAGCCAGGCGGGGGTCCTCTCCTACAATGAGCAGTTCTTC	CASSQAGVLSYNEQFF
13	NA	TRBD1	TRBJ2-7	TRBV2	TGTGCCAGCAGTGGACAGGGGGCTTACGAGCAGTACTTC	CASSGQGAYEQYF
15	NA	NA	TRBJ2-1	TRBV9	TGTGCCAGCAGCGTAGCGGGGGGCAACTACAATGAGCAGTTCTTC	CASSVAGGNYNEQFF
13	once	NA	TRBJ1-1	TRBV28	TGTGCCAGCAGTTTGAGGACAAACGCTGAAGCTTTCTTT	CASSLRTNAEAFF
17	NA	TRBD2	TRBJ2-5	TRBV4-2	TGTGCCAGCAGCCGGGGGACTAGCGGGGGGGCAGAGGAGACCCAGTACTTC	CASSRGTSGGAEETQYF
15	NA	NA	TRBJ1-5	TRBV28	TGTGCCAGCAGTCTACCGGGGTATAGCAATCAGCCCCAGCATTTT	CASSLPGYSNQPQHF
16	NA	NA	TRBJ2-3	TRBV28	TGTGCCAGCAGTGCGGGGCCCCATTCGACAGAAGATACGCAGTATTTT	CASSAGPHSTEDTQYF
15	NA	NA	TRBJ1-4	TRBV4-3	TGCGCCAGCAGCTTTCGAGTGGGAGGGAATGAAAAACTGTTTTTT	CASSFRVGGNEKLFF
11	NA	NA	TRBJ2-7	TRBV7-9	TGTGCCAGCAGCCAGGTCTACGAGCAGTACTTC	CASSQVYEQYF
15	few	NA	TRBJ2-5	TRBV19	TGTGCCAGTAGTATAGGAGATTATGAATCAGAGACCCAGTACTTC	CASSIGDYESETQYF
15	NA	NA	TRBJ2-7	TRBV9	TGTGCCAGCAGCGTAGGGGCAGGGGATGCCTACGAGCAGTACTTC	CASSVGAGDAYEQYF
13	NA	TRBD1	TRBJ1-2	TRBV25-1	TGTGCCAGCAGTCAGGGGGCTGGCTATGGCTACACCTTC	CASSQGAGYGYTF
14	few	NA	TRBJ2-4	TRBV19	TGTGCCAGTAGCCGCGGGGCGGGCAAAAACATTCAGTACTTC	CASSRGAGKNIQYF
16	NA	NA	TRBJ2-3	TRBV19	TGTGCCAGTAGTGCCAACAGGGTTGAGTTCACAGATACGCAGTATTTT	CASSANRVEFTDTQYF
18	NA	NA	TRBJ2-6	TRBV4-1	TGCGCCAGCAGCCAAGGAGTTATCGTTGGCTCTGGGGCCAACGTCCTGACTTTC	CASSQGVIVGSGANVLTF
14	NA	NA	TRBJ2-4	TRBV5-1	TGCGCCAGCAGCCCCGACAGTACCAAAAACATTCAGTACTTC	CASSPDSTKNIQYF